The TCR beta chain under discussion was sequenced for a study of cytomegalovirus exposure and HLA in healthy donors. The table came from immunoSEQ multiplex PCR; TCRdb's copy has only in-frame clones and leaves some out. The table has around 140,000 clones, approximately 92% seen once. This CDR3 region has 14 residues. Germline V lookup: CDR1 SGHRS, CDR2 YFSETQ. With 4 bases removed from V and 4 bases from J, the gap between germline ends came to 12 bases. The origin of this receptor is a woman aged 18-35 years in good health and CMV-seronegative. The chain joins TRBV5-1 to TRBJ1-5; perhaps TRBD1 as D (5 bases). The sample taken for sequencing was PBMCs. CDR3 amino acids: CASSLGGRNQPQHF. CDR3 in DNA: TGCGCCAGCAGCCTCGGGGGTCGGAATCAGCCCCAGCATTTT. Using reference TRBV5-1 and TRBJ1-5 for the parts outside the CDR3, the full variable domain is KAGVTQTPRYLIKTRGQQVTLSCSPISGHRSVSWYQQTPGQGLQFLFEYFSETQRNKGNFPGRFSGRQFSNSRSEMNVSTLELGDSALYLCASSLGGRNQPQHFGDGTRLSIL.